These 4 T cell receptor beta chains originate from one sample sequenced in a study of blood T cell repertoires in COVID-19. Measured with immunoSEQ multiplex PCR; TCRdb has only the in-frame clones, and not every one. The top ten hold about 9.3% of the sample, which has a few hundred thousand clones, around 89% seen once. The sample comprised PBMCs or T cells enriched from blood (not recorded which). Receptor source: a middle-aged man who had recovered from COVID-19.

CDR3 bases: TGTGCCAGCAGTGGGACAGTGGCCTATCAGCCCCAGCATTTT. Translated, it gives CASSGTVAYQPQHF. J is TRBJ1-5 and V is TRBV2; TRBD1 might be the D (6 bases). There are 14 residues in the CDR3. CDR1 is SNHLY and CDR2 is FYNNEI in the germline V gene. Trimming stripped 4 bases from V and 5 bases from J, with 12 bases between.

The chain links TRBV9 to TRBJ1-1; D unclear. CDR1 SGDLS and CDR2 YYNGEE come from the germline V gene. V was shortened by 0 bases and J by 8 bases, with 14 bases between the two germline ends. The CDR3 totals 14 residues. CDR3 in DNA: TGTGCCAGCAGCGTAGTACAGAACTCACAAGAAGCTTTCTTT. Translated, it gives CASSVVQNSQEAFF.

The chain carries TRBV5-6 and TRBJ2-3, with D perhaps TRBD1 (6 bases). The V gene's germline CDR1 is SGHDT and CDR2 YYEEEE. Trimming pared 2 bases from V and 1 base from J, leaving 11 bases between. The CDR3 has 15 amino acids. In nucleotides, the CDR3 is TGTGCCAGCAGCTTCTACAGGGCCCGCACAGATACGCAGTATTTT. Protein product: CASSFYRARTDTQYF.

The chain joins TRBV19 to TRBJ1-1; 7 nucleotides match TRBD1. Germline-derived CDR1 and CDR2 are LNHDA and SQIVND (reference sequence). There are 17 residues in the CDR3. J gave up 1 base and V 3 bases, and 11 bases lay outside the gene matches. CDR3 loop: CASSISHRQGKNTEAFF. The CDR3 DNA follows: TGTGCCAGTAGTATCAGCCATAGACAGGGTAAGAACACTGAAGCTTTCTTT.